This T cell receptor beta chain was recovered during a study of T cells in Graves' hyperthyroidism and ophthalmopathy. Uncontrolled infection, other autoimmune disease, pregnancy or lactation led to exclusion. Drawn at first hyperthyroidism diagnosis, the blood sample preceded any ophthalmopathy symptoms. Between the trimmed V and J ends, which lost 3 bases and 2 bases, there was a span of 11 bases. Per the germline V gene, CDR1 is MNHNS and CDR2 is SASEGT. CDR3 length: 14 residues. Amplified TCR beta CDR3 regions came from RNA transcripts. First-round RT-PCR with HTBI primers amplified the TCR CDR3 region. One entry per CDR3 protein, called by TCRdb with MiXCR from the multiplex PCR reads. The table records about 300,000 distinct CDR3 sequences, less than 30% of them present only once. Whole-study results and caveats: Ophthalmopathy was model-predicted a median approximately 6.4 months pre-onset. Researchers found most expanded thyroid clonotypes above 0.001 in blood as well.

The sample holds many counts of this clonotype. The antigen is undetermined. The sample taken for sequencing was blood. This sequence originates from a man in his forties with Graves' hyperthyroidism that later progressed to Graves' ophthalmopathy. The rearrangement joins TRBV6-1 to TRBJ2-7, with D perhaps given as TRBD1 or TRBD2 (5 bases each). The CDR3 bases are TGTGCCAGCAGTGAGTTGGGGGAAGCCTACGAGCAGTACTTC. Protein: CASSELGEAYEQYF.